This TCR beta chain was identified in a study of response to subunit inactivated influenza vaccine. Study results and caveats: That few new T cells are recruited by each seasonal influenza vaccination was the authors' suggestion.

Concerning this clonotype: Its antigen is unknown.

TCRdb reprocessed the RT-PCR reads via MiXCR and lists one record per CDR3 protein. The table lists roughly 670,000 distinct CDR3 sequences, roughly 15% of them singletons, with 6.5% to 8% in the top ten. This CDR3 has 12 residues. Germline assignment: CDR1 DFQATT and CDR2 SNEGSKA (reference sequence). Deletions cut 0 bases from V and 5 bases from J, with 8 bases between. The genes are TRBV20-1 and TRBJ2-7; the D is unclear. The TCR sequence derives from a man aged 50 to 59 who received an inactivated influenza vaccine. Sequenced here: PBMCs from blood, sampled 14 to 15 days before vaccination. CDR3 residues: CSARDLGNEQYF. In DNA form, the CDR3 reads TGCAGTGCTAGAGATCTGGGAAACGAGCAGTACTTC.